A selection of T cell receptor beta chains follows, all from one sample in a study of cytomegalovirus exposure and HLA in healthy donors. Sequenced by immunoSEQ multiplex PCR; TCRdb stores in-frame clones only, minus some. This repertoire comprises around 70,000 clones; its ten largest clones make up approximately 5%. The sequencing sample was made of PBMCs. The receptor source for this set is a middle-aged man in good health and CMV-seronegative. Each CDR3 is given with its conserved first and last residue. The order of the fields is J gene, V gene, D gene, CDR3 DNA, CDR3 protein. D genes are given only for firm matches.

TRBJ2-1,TRBV6-1,NA,TGTGCCAGCAGTGAATCTAGGAATGAGCAGTTCTTC,CASSESRNEQFF
TRBJ2-7,TRBV4-2,TRBD2,TGTGCCAGCAGCCACAAACTAGCGGGTTCCTACGAGCAGTACTTC,CASSHKLAGSYEQYF
TRBJ2-7,TRBV7-2,TRBD2,TGTGCCAGCAGCTTAGACCCTCTTGGCGGGAGACCATCCTACGAGCAGTACTTC,CASSLDPLGGRPSYEQYF
TRBJ2-2,TRBV7-9,NA,TGTGCCAGCAGCCCCGTGTCACAGGGGAACACCGGGGAGCTGTTTTTT,CASSPVSQGNTGELFF
TRBJ1-1,TRBV7-9,NA,TGTGCCAGCAGCTTACAGGAGAACACTGAAGCTTTCTTT,CASSLQENTEAFF
TRBJ2-4,TRBV5-6,TRBD2,TGTGCCAGCAGCACCTCTAGCGGGGGGGCCACAGCCAAAAACATTCAGTACTTC,CASSTSSGGATAKNIQYF
TRBJ2-7,TRBV5-1,TRBD2,TGCGCCAGCAGCTTCGCTAGCGGGGGGGCCCCCTACGAGCAGTACTTC,CASSFASGGAPYEQYF
TRBJ1-2,TRBV4-2,NA,TGTGCCAGCAGCCAAGACCAGGGCTACACCTTC,CASSQDQGYTF
TRBJ1-4,TRBV2,NA,TGTGCCAGCAGTGGGCGGCTGATAGGGGTTTTTAATGAAAAACTGTTTTTT,CASSGRLIGVFNEKLFF
TRBJ1-6,TRBV4-3,NA,TGCGCCAGCAGCCCCCACGGGACACCGAATTCACCCCTCCACTTT,CASSPHGTPNSPLHF
TRBJ1-2,TRBV7-9,TRBD1,TGTGCCAGCAGTCTGGCACAGGGGGCTGACTATGGCTACACCTTC,CASSLAQGADYGYTF
TRBJ1-4,TRBV6-6,NA,TGTGCCAGCACCCCAGGAAATGAAAAACTGTTTTTT,CASTPGNEKLFF
TRBJ1-1,TRBV5-1,TRBD1,TGCGCCAGCAGCTTGGGGGGCAGGGATTACAGGGGGTTGTACACTGAAGCTTTCTTT,CASSLGGRDYRGLYTEAFF